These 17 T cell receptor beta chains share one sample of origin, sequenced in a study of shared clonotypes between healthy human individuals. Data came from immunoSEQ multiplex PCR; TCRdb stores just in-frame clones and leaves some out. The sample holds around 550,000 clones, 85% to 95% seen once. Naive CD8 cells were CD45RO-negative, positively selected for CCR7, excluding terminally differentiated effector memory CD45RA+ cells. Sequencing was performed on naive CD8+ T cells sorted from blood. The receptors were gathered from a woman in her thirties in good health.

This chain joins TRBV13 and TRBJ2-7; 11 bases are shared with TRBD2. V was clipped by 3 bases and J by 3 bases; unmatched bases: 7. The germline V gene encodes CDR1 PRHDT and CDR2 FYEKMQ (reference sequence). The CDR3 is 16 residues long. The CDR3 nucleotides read TGTGCCAGCAGCTTGGCCGGCGGACTAGCGGGCTACGAGCAGTACTTC. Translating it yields CASSLAGGLAGYEQYF. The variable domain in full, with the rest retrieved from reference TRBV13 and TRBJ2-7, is AAGVIQSPRHLIKEKRETATLKCYPIPRHDTVYWYQQGPGQDPQFLISFYEKMQSDKGSIPDRFSAQQFSDYHSELNMSSLELGDSALYFCASSLAGGLAGYEQYFGPGTRLTVT.

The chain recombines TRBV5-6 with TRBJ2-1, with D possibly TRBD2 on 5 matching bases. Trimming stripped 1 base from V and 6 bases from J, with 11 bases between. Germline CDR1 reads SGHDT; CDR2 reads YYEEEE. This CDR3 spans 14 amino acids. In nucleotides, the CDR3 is TGTGCCAGCAGCTTGTATTTCAGCGGCAATGAGCAGTTCTTC. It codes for CASSLYFSGNEQFF.

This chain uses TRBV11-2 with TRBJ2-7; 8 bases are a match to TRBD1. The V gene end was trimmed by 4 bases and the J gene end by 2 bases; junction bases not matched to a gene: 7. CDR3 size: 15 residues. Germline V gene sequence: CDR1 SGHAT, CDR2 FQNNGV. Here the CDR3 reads CASSSPGTGTYEQYF. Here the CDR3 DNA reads TGTGCCAGCAGCTCGCCCGGGACAGGCACCTACGAGCAGTACTTC.

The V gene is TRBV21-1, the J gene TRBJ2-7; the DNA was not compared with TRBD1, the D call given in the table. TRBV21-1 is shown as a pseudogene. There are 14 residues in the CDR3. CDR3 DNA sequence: TGTGCCAGCAACGGGACAGGGCCAACCTACGAGCAGTACTTC. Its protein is CASNGTGPTYEQYF.

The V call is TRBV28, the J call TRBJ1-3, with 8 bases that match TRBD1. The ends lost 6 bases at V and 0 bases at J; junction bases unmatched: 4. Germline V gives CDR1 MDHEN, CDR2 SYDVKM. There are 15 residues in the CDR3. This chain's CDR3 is CASRDTGGSGNTIYF. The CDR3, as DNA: TGTGCCAGCAGGGACACAGGGGGCTCTGGAAACACCATATATTTT. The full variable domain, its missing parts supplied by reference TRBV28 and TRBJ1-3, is DVKVTQSSRYLVKRTGEKVFLECVQDMDHENMFWYRQDPGLGLRLIYFSYDVKMKEKGDIPEGYSVSREKKERFSLILESASTNQTSMYLCASRDTGGSGNTIYFGEGSWLTVV.

The CDR3 spells CASSAVGSGSSYNEQFF. Here the CDR3 DNA reads TGTGCCAGCAGCGCCGTCGGTAGCGGTAGCTCCTACAATGAGCAGTTCTTC. The V and J genes are TRBV7-2 and TRBJ2-1; possible D gene TRBD2, 6 bases. This CDR3 comprises 17 residues. Between the trimmed V and J ends, which lost 5 bases and 0 bases, there was a span of 17 bases. Germline CDR1 and CDR2: SGHTA and FQGNSA.

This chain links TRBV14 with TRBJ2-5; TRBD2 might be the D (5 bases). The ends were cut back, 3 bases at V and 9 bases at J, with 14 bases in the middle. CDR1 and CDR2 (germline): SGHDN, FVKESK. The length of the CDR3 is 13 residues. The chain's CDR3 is CASSQEFEEAQYF. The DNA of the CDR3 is TGTGCCAGCAGCCAGGAGTTCGAGGAGGCCCAGTACTTC.

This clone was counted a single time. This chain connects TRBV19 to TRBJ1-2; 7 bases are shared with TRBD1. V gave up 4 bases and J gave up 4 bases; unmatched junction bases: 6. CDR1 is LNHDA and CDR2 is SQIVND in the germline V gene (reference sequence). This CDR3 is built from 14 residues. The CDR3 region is CASSRDSSGYGYTF. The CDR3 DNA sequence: TGTGCCAGTAGTAGGGACAGTTCCGGCTATGGCTACACCTTC.

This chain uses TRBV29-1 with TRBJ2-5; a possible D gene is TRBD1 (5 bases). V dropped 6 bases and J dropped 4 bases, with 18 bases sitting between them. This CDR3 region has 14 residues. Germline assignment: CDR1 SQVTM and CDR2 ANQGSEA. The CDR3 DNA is TGCAGCGTGGAAAGCCCCAGGGATGGAGAGACCCAGTACTTC. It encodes CSVESPRDGETQYF.

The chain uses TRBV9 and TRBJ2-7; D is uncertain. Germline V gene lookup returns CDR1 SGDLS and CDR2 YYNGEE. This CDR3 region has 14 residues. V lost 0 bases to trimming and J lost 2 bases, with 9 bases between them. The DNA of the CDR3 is TGTGCCAGCAGCGTAGAAGACCTTCCCTACGAGCAGTACTTC. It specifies CASSVEDLPYEQYF.

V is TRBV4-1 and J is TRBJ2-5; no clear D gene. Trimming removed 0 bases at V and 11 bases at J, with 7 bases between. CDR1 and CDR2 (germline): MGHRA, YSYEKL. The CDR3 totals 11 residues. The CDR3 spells CASSQDLEQYF. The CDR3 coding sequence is TGCGCCAGCAGCCAAGACCTGGAGCAGTACTTC.

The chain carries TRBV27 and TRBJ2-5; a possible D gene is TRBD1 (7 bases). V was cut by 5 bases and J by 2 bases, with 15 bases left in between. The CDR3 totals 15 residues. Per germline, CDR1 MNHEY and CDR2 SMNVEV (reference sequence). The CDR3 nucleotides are TGTGCCAGCAGTCCGGGGGACAGTTGGCAAGAGACCCAGTACTTC. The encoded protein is CASSPGDSWQETQYF.

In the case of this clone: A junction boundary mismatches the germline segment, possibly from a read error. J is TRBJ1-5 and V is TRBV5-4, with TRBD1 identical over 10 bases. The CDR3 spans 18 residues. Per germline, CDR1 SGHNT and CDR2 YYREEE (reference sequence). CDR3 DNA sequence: TGTGCCAGCAGCCAAGCCTACCCGGGACAGGGGTTCAATCGGCCCCAGCATTTT. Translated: CASSQAYPGQGFNRPQHF.

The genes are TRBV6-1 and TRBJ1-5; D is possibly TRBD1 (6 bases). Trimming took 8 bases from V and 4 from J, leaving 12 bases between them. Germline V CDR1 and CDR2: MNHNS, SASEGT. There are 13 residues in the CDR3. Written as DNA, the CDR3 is TGTGCCAGCTGGGGGGGACAAAATCAGCCCCAGCATTTT. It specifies CASWGGQNQPQHF.

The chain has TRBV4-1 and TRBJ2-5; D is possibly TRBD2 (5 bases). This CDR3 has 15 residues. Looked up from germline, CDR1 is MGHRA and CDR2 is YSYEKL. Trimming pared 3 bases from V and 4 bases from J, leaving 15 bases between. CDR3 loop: CASSHLGGFAETQYF. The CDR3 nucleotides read TGCGCCAGCAGCCACCTTGGAGGATTCGCAGAGACCCAGTACTTC.

CDR3 nucleotide sequence: TGTGCCAGCAGCTTAGGCCTCGGGGGGTCCTCTGGGGCCAACGTCCTGACTTTC. Translation gives CASSLGLGGSSGANVLTF. This sequence joins TRBV13 and TRBJ2-6, with 7 bases fitting TRBD2. The V gene's germline CDR1 is PRHDT and CDR2 FYEKMQ (reference sequence). With 0 bases clipped from V and 0 bases from J, the junction kept 5 bases outside the gene matches. CDR3 length: 18 amino acids.

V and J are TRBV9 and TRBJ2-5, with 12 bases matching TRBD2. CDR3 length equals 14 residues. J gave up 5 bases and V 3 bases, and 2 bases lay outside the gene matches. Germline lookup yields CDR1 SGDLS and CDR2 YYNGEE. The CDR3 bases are TGTGCCAGCAGCGAAACTAGCGGGAGGGAGACCCAGTACTTC. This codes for CASSETSGRETQYF.